This is a list of T cell receptor beta chains from one sample in a study of human T cells and chemical hapten exposure. TCRdb redid the calling of the RACE reads with MiXCR, one entry per CDR3 protein. The sample consists of around 110,000 distinct CDR3 sequences, around 10% of them appearing once. Here the sequenced sample was whole blood, taken in connection with sensitization to the hapten diphenylcyclopropenone (DPC). The receptor source for this set is a woman aged 50 to 65 with alopecia areata. Some clones in this sample may be carry-over from other donors' samples. Both conserved end residues are trimmed from each CDR3.

CDR3 protein	V gene	J gene	CDR3 length
ASSLLQRNTEAF	TRBV28	TRBJ1-1	12
ASSLVAGTAYNEQF	TRBV11-2	TRBJ2-1	14
SARRDREDREAF	TRBV29-1	TRBJ1-1	12
ASSQDYRGPDNSPLH	TRBV4-2	TRBJ1-6	15
ASSGPYNEQF	TRBV2	TRBJ2-1	10
ASSMTQGAGQPQH	TRBV19	TRBJ1-5	13
ASSGSGRRDTSSYEQY	TRBV7-2	TRBJ2-7	16
ASSQDKDRAHNEQF	TRBV4-2	TRBJ2-1	14
ASSARDTRAGGPRYEQY	TRBV5-5	TRBJ2-7	17
ASYRARTGYT	TRBV2	TRBJ1-2	10
ASNRPEVPDTQY	TRBV9	TRBJ2-3	12
ASRTNRGGKLF	TRBV25-1	TRBJ1-4	11
ASSLGGRVRTDTQY	TRBV7-2	TRBJ2-3	14
ASSTTGADTQY	TRBV7-6	TRBJ2-3	11
SASTKQGDNLPLH	TRBV20-1	TRBJ1-6	13
SAMSRAKGSEQF	TRBV20-1	TRBJ2-1	12
ASTGNAGNQPQH	TRBV19	TRBJ1-5	12
ASSLAWLSGNTIY	TRBV5-5	TRBJ1-3	13
ASTSDRGAGINTGELF	TRBV6-1	TRBJ2-2	16
AIRPGQGFYEQY	TRBV10-3	TRBJ2-7	12
ASSSRPD	TRBV27	TRBJ2-7	7
ASSHTGARGGNEQF	TRBV7-2	TRBJ2-1	14
ASSPGLAEPLPSSYNEQF	TRBV2	TRBJ2-1	18
AIRLHRGYEQF	TRBV28	TRBJ2-1	11
ASSPATTRVSGGYT	TRBV7-2	TRBJ1-2	14
ASRSPGGSTDTQY	TRBV11-2	TRBJ2-3	13
ASSRRTNEKLF	TRBV19	TRBJ1-4	11
ATSGAGREGIEAF	TRBV15	TRBJ1-1	13
ASSETTDRKY	TRBV6-1	TRBJ2-7	10
ASSPLGAGRSYQETQY	TRBV27	TRBJ2-5	16
ASSQRQSYEQY	TRBV5-1	TRBJ2-7	11
ASRRPGLAYNEQF	TRBV12-3/TRBV12-4	TRBJ2-1	13
ASIRPPLNTEAF	TRBV12-3/TRBV12-4	TRBJ1-1	12
ASSYWSSYEQY	TRBV6-2/TRBV6-3	TRBJ2-7	11
ASNPGSWLRGNTEAF	TRBV12-3/TRBV12-4	TRBJ1-1	15
ASSQERARGYGYT	TRBV4-1	TRBJ1-2	13
ASSLEAASSYEQY	TRBV11-2	TRBJ2-7	13
ASSLGGGMNTEAF	TRBV12-3/TRBV12-4	TRBJ1-1	13
ASNYDSMNTEAF	TRBV27	TRBJ1-1	12
ASSFLGSNTDTQY	TRBV7-2	TRBJ2-3	13
ASSQGVGTDRTDTQY	TRBV7-6	TRBJ2-3	15
SARDLQGSNGYT	TRBV20-1	TRBJ1-2	12